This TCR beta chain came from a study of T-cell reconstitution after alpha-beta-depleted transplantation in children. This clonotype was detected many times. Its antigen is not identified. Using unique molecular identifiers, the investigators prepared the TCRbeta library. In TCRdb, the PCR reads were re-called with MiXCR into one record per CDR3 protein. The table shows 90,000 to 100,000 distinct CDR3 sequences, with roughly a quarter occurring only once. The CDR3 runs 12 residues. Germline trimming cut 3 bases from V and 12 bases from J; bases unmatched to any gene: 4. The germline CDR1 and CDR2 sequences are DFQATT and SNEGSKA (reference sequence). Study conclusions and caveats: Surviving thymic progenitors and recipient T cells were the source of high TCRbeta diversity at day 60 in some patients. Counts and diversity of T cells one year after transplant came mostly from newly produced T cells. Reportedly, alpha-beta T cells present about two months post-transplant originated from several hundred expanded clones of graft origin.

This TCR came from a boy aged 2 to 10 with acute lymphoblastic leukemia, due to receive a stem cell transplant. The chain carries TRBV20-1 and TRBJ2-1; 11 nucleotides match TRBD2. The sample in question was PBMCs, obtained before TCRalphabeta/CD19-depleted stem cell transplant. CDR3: CSARALAGGQFF. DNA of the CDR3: TGCAGTGCTAGGGCTCTAGCGGGAGGGCAGTTCTTC.